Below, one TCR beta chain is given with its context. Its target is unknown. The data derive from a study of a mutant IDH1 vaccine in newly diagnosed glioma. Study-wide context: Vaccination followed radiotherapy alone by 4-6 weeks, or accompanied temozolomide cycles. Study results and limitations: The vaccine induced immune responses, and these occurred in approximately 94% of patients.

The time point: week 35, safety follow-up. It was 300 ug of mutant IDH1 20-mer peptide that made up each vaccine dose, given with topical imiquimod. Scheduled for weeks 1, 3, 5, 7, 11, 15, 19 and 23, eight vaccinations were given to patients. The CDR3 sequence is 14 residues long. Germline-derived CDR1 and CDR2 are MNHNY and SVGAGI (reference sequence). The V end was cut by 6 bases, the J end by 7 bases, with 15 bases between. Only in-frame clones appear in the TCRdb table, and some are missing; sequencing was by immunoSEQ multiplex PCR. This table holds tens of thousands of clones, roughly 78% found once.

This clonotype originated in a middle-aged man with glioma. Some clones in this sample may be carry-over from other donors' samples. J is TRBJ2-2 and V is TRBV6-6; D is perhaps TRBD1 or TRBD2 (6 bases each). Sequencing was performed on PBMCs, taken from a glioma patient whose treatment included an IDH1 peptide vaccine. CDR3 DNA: TGTGCCAGCAGGGGGATCGGGGGCAACGGGGAGCTGTTTTTT. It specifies CASRGIGGNGELFF.